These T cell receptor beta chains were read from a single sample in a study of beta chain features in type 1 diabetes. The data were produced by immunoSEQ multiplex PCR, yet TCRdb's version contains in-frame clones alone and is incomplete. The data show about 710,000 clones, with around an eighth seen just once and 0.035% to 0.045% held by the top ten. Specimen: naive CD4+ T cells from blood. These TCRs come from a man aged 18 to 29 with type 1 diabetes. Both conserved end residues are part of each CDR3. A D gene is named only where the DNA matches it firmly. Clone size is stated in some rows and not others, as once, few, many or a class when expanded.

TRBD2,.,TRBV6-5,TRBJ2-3,CASRPGLASTDTQYF,TGTGCCAGCAGACCCGGACTAGCGAGCACAGATACGCAGTATTTT
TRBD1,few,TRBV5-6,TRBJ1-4,CASRTGVNEKLFF,TGTGCCAGCAGAACAGGGGTGAATGAAAAACTGTTTTTT
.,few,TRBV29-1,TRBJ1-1,CSATNRDTVEAFF,TGCAGCGCCACTAACAGGGATACAGTTGAAGCTTTCTTT
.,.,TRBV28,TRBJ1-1,CASLTGIWAFF,TGTGCCAGTTTAACAGGGATATGGGCTTTCTTT
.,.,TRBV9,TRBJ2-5,CASSVSVLLPETQYF,TGTGCCAGCAGCGTTTCCGTTTTGCTGCCAGAGACCCAGTACTTC
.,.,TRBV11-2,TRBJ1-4,CASSLVAGTATNEKLFF,TGTGCCAGCAGCTTAGTAGCAGGGACTGCAACTAATGAAAAACTGTTTTTT
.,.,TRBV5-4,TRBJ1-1,CASITIGGNTEAFF,TGTGCCAGCATTACAATAGGCGGGAACACTGAAGCTTTCTTT
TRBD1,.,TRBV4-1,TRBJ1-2,CASSQAGQRNYGYTF,TGCGCCAGCAGCCAGGCGGGACAGCGGAACTATGGCTACACCTTC
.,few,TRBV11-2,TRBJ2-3,CASSLNGAGATDTQYF,TGTGCCAGCAGCTTAAATGGGGCGGGGGCAACAGATACGCAGTATTTT
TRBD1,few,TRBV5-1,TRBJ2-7,CASSKDRALSYEQYF,TGCGCCAGCAGCAAAGACAGGGCCCTCTCCTACGAGCAGTACTTC
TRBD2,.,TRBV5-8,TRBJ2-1,CASSSTSGSGNEQFF,TGTGCCAGCAGCTCGACTAGCGGGAGTGGGAATGAGCAGTTCTTC
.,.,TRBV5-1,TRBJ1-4,CASSLDVSTNEKLFF,TGCGCCAGCAGCTTGGACGTGTCAACTAATGAAAAACTGTTTTTT
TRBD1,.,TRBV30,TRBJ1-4,CAWSYRGIEKLFF,TGTGCCTGGAGTTACAGGGGAATTGAAAAACTGTTTTTT
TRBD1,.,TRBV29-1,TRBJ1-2,CSVDGTGADVYGYTF,TGCAGCGTTGACGGGACAGGGGCCGACGTCTATGGCTACACCTTC
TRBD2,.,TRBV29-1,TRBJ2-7,CSEGGRESYEQYF,TGCAGCGAAGGCGGGAGGGAATCCTACGAGCAGTACTTC
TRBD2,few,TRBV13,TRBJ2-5,CASSLSGSGSWKTQYF,TGTGCCAGCAGCCTCTCGGGCAGCGGGAGTTGGAAGACCCAGTACTTC
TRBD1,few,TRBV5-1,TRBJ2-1,CASSFTGVVNNEQFF,TGCGCCAGCAGCTTTACAGGGGTTGTGAACAATGAGCAGTTCTTC
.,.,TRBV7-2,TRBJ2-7,CASSLGKGASYEQYF,TGTGCCAGCAGCTTAGGAAAAGGGGCTTCCTACGAGCAGTACTTC
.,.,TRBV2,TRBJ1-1,CASSDPGVNTEAFF,TGTGCCAGCAGTGACCCCGGGGTGAACACTGAAGCTTTCTTT
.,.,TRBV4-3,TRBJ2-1,CASSQGTPAHRPGEQFF,TGCGCCAGCAGCCAGGGGACTCCGGCACACCGGCCGGGTGAGCAGTTCTTC
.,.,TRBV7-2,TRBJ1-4,CASSFRGRGEKLFF,TGTGCCAGCAGCTTCCGGGGGCGCGGGGAAAAACTGTTTTTT
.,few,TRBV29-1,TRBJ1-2,CSVADGYTF,TGCAGCGTTGCTGATGGCTACACCTTC
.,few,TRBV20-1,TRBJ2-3,CSARVVDTQYF,TGCAGTGCTCGGGTCGTAGATACGCAGTATTTT
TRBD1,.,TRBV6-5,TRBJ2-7,CASSYSKGTGVEQYF,TGTGCCAGCAGTTACTCGAAGGGGACAGGGGTCGAGCAGTACTTC
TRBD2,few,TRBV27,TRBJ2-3,CASSLQAGAVTQYF,TGTGCCAGCAGTTTACAAGCGGGAGCTGTTACGCAGTATTTT
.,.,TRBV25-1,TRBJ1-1,CASSDSEVGDTEAFF,TGTGCCAGCAGTGACAGTGAGGTGGGGGACACTGAAGCTTTCTTT
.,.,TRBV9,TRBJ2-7,CASSVVWSRDEQYF,TGTGCCAGCAGCGTAGTCTGGTCCCGTGACGAGCAGTACTTC
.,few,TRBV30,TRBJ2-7,CAWSGGYEQYF,TGTGCCTGGAGTGGTGGGTACGAGCAGTACTTC
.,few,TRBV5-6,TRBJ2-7,CASSSGNEQYF,TGTGCCAGCAGCTCCGGAAACGAGCAGTACTTC
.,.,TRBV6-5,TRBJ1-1,CASSYSRSTEAFF,TGTGCCAGCAGTTACTCAAGATCCACTGAAGCTTTCTTT
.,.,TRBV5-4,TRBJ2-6,CASSLPGAGANVLTF,TGTGCCAGCAGCCTTCCGGGGGCTGGGGCCAACGTCCTGACTTTC
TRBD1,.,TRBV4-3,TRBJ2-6,CASSQDFDRGLTFEANVLTF,TGCGCCAGCAGCCAGGATTTCGACAGGGGGCTTACCTTTGAGGCCAACGTCCTGACTTTC
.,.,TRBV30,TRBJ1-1,CAWSDNPDPNTEAFF,TGTGCCTGGAGTGACAACCCTGACCCGAACACTGAAGCTTTCTTT
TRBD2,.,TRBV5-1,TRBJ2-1,CASSLLERGSYNEQFF,TGCGCCAGCAGCCTGCTTGAGCGGGGATCCTACAATGAGCAGTTCTTC
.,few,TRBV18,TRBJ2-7,CASSRDGYEQYF,TGTGCCAGCTCACGAGACGGGTACGAGCAGTACTTC
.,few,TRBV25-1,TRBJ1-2,CASSQAWYGYTF,TGTGCCAGCAGTCAGGCGTGGTATGGCTACACCTTC
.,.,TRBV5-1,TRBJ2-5,CASSLEATSETQYF,TGCGCCAGCAGCTTGGAGGCTACCTCCGAGACCCAGTACTTC
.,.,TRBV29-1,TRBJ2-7,CSASSGYEQYF,TGCAGCGCTTCAAGCGGCTACGAGCAGTACTTC
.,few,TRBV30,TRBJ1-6,CAWTQVTGNSPLHF,TGTGCCTGGACCCAGGTCACGGGGAATTCACCCCTCCACTTT
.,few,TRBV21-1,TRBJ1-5,CASSGGAESNQPQHF,TGTGCCAGCAGCGGAGGGGCGGAGAGCAATCAGCCCCAGCATTTT
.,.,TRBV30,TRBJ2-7,CAWSVWGAEQYF,TGTGCCTGGAGTGTATGGGGGGCCGAGCAGTACTTC
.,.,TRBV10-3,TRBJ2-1,CAISGSRKSYNEQFF,TGTGCCATCAGTGGGTCGCGGAAGTCCTACAATGAGCAGTTCTTC
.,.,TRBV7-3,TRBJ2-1,CANKWGSYNEQFF,TGTGCCAACAAATGGGGGTCCTACAATGAGCAGTTCTTC
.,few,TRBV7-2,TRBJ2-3,CASRLEAGDTQYF,TGTGCCAGCAGGTTAGAGGCAGGTGATACGCAGTATTTT
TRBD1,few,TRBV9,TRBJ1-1,CASSTAGGSNLNTEAFF,TGTGCCAGCAGCACCGCAGGGGGGTCTAACCTTAACACTGAAGCTTTCTTT
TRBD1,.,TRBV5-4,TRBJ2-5,CASSLDSGTQGGETQYF,TGTGCCAGCAGCTTGGACTCCGGGACACAGGGGGGAGAGACCCAGTACTTC